The T cell receptor (beta chain) described here comes from a study of early T cells in non-severe SARS-CoV-2 infection (dated by TCRdb to the early 2020s). General notes on the study: Bulk RNA from unsorted whole blood was used for TCR sequencing, so alpha and beta chains could not be paired. What the work shows at the level of the full study, not this receptor alone: VDJdb matching was skewed toward anti-spike CD8 responses, so virus-specific expansions were likely underestimated and private and CD4 specificities were missed.

Comments on this clonotype: It lacks a known antigen. No base qualities exist here, and no much larger clone lies one base off it.

Library creation used 5' RACE. Sequencing took place on a NextSeq 500. In the TCR library protocol, unique molecular identifiers were attached to individual cDNA molecules to correct for PCR bias and sequencing error. Sequencing covered both TCR alpha and beta chains, and within each sample the abundances of alpha and beta sequences were tightly co-correlated. The original pipeline was this. V gene, J gene and CDR3 annotation of TCR sequences was performed with Decombinator V4. TCRs were defined as expanded if a significant change between any two time points was detected under a Poisson model with p below 0.0001. Abundances of TCRs were expressed as counts per million after normalisation to the total number of TCRs sequenced in each sample. MAIT TCRs were defined by TRAV1-2 paired with TRAJ12, TRAJ20 or TRAJ33, and iNKT TCRs by TRAV10 paired with TRAJ18. A search of VDJdb, accessed on 1 November 2021, was run for TCRs annotated to CMV, EBV and SARS-CoV-2, with TCRs annotated for multiple antigens excluded. TCRdb applied fastp at Q25 and MiXCR to the public reads, then kept only in-frame beta chains. Every CDR3 protein is listed once, alongside the most common genes and DNA of its rows. TCRdb, not the original authors, processed these V and J calls. Counted in this sample were about 71,000 distinct CDR3 sequences; around 13% of them appeared once. More than 13% of the sample goes to the ten largest clones.

A case-control design nested within a healthcare worker cohort in London, UK, was used, with weekly nasopharyngeal swab PCR tests and blood sampling performed. Between 23 and 31 March 2020, the week of the UK lockdown, healthcare workers were enrolled and then followed up weekly for as long as 16 weeks. The CDR3, cysteine through phenylalanine, is 13 amino acids long. Left in the record is the CDR3 DNA by itself, 39 bases read in frame from the first base. Deletion took 2 bases off V and 5 bases off J, with a span of 8 bases between the germline ends. Taken from the germline V gene, the CDR1 and CDR2 loops are MNHEY and SVGAGI.

The sample taken for sequencing was whole blood. The chain uses TRBV6-5 and TRBJ2-3, with an unclear D gene assignment. The sequence derives from an adult who was a healthcare worker with PCR-confirmed SARS-CoV-2 infection or an uninfected control (not recorded which). The DNA sequence is given as TGTGCCAGCAGTTACGCTTCGAGAGATACGCAGTATTTT. This is translated as CASSYASRDTQYF.